This is a list of T cell receptor beta chains from one sample in a study of neoadjuvant nivolumab and ipilimumab in lung cancer. Assay: immunoSEQ multiplex PCR; the TCRdb copy retains only in-frame clones and omits some. The sample includes 15,000 to 20,000 clones, roughly 80% of them seen just once. Sequencing was performed on tumor tissue, taken after neoadjuvant nivolumab, alone or with ipilimumab, at or shortly before surgery. All receptors derive from an adult with non-small cell lung cancer. CDR3s include the opening cysteine and the closing phenylalanine or tryptophan. A D gene is named only where the DNA matches it firmly. A row's size may be missing; if present it is once, few, many or a size class.

v_call	d_call	j_call	clone_size	cdr3_nt	cdr3_aa
TRBV5-4	-	TRBJ1-1	-	TGTGCCAGCAGCCCCGCTTCGCACCGGAACACTGAAGCTTTCTTT	CASSPASHRNTEAFF
TRBV9	-	TRBJ2-1	-	TGTGCCAGCAGCTCTCGGGGGGCAGGCTACAATGAGCAGTTCTTC	CASSSRGAGYNEQFF
TRBV5-4	TRBD1	TRBJ2-7	-	TGTGCCAGCAGCATACGGACAGGGGGTGCCTACGAGCAGTACTTC	CASSIRTGGAYEQYF
TRBV5-1	TRBD2	TRBJ2-1	-	TGCGCCAGCAGCTTGAGCGGGGGCACCTACAATGAGCAGTTCTTC	CASSLSGGTYNEQFF
TRBV5-5	TRBD1	TRBJ2-2	-	TGTGCCAGCAGCTTGGTAGGGGGCGGGACCGGGGAGCTGTTTTTT	CASSLVGGGTGELFF
TRBV7-9	-	TRBJ2-5	once	TGTGCCAGCAGCCCAACGCGGGCGGCGGGGTATGAGACCCAGTACTTC	CASSPTRAAGYETQYF
TRBV29-1	TRBD2	TRBJ2-5	-	TGCAGCGTTGGACTTGCAGCGGGGGGCCGAAGGGCCCAGTACTTC	CSVGLAAGGRRAQYF
TRBV6-5	-	TRBJ2-7	-	TGTGCCAGCAGGCAGGGAACAGGGACGTCCTACGAGCAGTACTTC	CASRQGTGTSYEQYF
TRBV28	-	TRBJ2-7	few	TGTGCCAGCAGTTTAAGGGAGTCCTACGAGCAGTACTTC	CASSLRESYEQYF
TRBV30	-	TRBJ1-1	-	TGTGCCTGGAGAAAGGCCACTAAGGGATCCACTGAAGCTTTCTTT	CAWRKATKGSTEAFF
TRBV5-1	-	TRBJ1-1	few	TGCGCCAGCAGCTTGGTCACCAACACTGAAGCTTTCTTT	CASSLVTNTEAFF
TRBV7-9	TRBD1	TRBJ1-1	-	TGTGCCAGCAGCTTAGCTCGGACAGGGGAATTTCGCGCTGAAGCTTTCTTT	CASSLARTGEFRAEAFF
TRBV2	-	TRBJ1-5	-	TGTGCCAGCAGTGAAGACGGCTTTAGCAATCAGCCCCAGCATTTT	CASSEDGFSNQPQHF
TRBV5-1	TRBD1	TRBJ2-2	-	TGCGCCAGCAGCTCGGTACAGAGACAGGGTAACGGGGAGCTGTTTTTT	CASSSVQRQGNGELFF
TRBV7-2	-	TRBJ1-5	-	TGTGCCAGCAGCTTGCGCAATCAACAGCCCCAGCATTTT	CASSLRNQQPQHF
TRBV11-2	-	TRBJ2-7	-	TGTGCCAGCAGCTTAGATCAAGCCGGGGCGCGCGAGCAGTACTTC	CASSLDQAGAREQYF
TRBV19	TRBD1	TRBJ2-1	-	TGTGCCAGTGACGGACAGGGGGCCAATGAGCAGTTCTTC	CASDGQGANEQFF
TRBV29-1	-	TRBJ1-1	-	TGCAGCGTTGTCAGATTGAACACTGAAGCTTTCTTT	CSVVRLNTEAFF
TRBV7-9	-	TRBJ2-2	-	TGTGCCAGCAGCCAAGGGGGGTCGGCCGGGGAGCTGTTTTTT	CASSQGGSAGELFF
TRBV5-5	TRBD2	TRBJ2-3	-	TGTGCCAGCAGCCTTCTCGGGGGGGGCACAGATACGCAGTATTTT	CASSLLGGGTDTQYF
TRBV11-2	TRBD2	TRBJ2-4	-	TGTGCCAGCAGCTTAGGGTCGGGGGGGCCAGCCAAAAACATTCAGTACTTC	CASSLGSGGPAKNIQYF
TRBV4-3	-	TRBJ1-6	-	TGCGCCAGCAGCCTTCGACAGGACTCCTATAATTCACCCCTCCACTTT	CASSLRQDSYNSPLHF
TRBV29-1	TRBD2	TRBJ2-1	-	TGCAGCGTTGAAGAAAACTCTAGCGGGGGGGCCAATGAGCAGTTCTTC	CSVEENSSGGANEQFF
TRBV5-1	-	TRBJ2-2	-	TGTGCCAGCAGCTTGGTACAGGGCGACACCGGGGAGCTGTTTTTT	CASSLVQGDTGELFF
TRBV19	TRBD1	TRBJ2-5	few	TGTGCCAGTAGTAGATTGACAGGGGCTGGGGAGACCCAGTACTTC	CASSRLTGAGETQYF
TRBV4-2	-	TRBJ2-3	medium-sized	TGTGCCAGCAGCCGCGAGCCGGGGCGGCCGGGCACAGATACGCAGTATTTT	CASSREPGRPGTDTQYF
TRBV5-1	-	TRBJ2-2	-	TGCGCCAGCAGCTTGGACAGGGCTTACACCGGGGAGCTGTTTTTT	CASSLDRAYTGELFF
TRBV5-1	-	TRBJ1-2	-	TGCGCCAGCAGCTCCTCGTTGACAGACTCTTATGGCTACACCTTC	CASSSSLTDSYGYTF
TRBV6-5	-	TRBJ1-2	-	TGTGCCAGCAGTTACGCGGGAGTAAATGGCTACACCTTC	CASSYAGVNGYTF
TRBV6-6	-	TRBJ2-1	medium-sized	TGTGCCAGCAGTCCGACGTCAGGGGAGCAGTTCTTC	CASSPTSGEQFF
TRBV5-5	TRBD2	TRBJ2-1	-	TGTGCCAGCAGCTTTTCGATGGGGGGGAGCGAGCAGTTCTTC	CASSFSMGGSEQFF
TRBV19	TRBD1	TRBJ2-5	-	TGTGCCAGTAGTCCGGGACAGCCCCCTGGGACCCAGTACTTC	CASSPGQPPGTQYF
TRBV5-1	-	TRBJ1-2	-	TGCGCCAGCAGCTTGGCTGCAGGGGTTGGGAATGGCTACACCTTC	CASSLAAGVGNGYTF
TRBV30	TRBD1	TRBJ1-4	-	TGTGCCTGGAGCCCAGGGACAGGGAAAAAACTGTTTTTT	CAWSPGTGKKLFF
TRBV7-9	-	TRBJ2-7	-	TGTGCCAGCAGCTTAGTGTCAGGGAGGTCCTACGAGCAGTACTTC	CASSLVSGRSYEQYF
TRBV11-2	-	TRBJ2-2	-	TGTGCCAGCAGCTTAGAACCGGGAACCGGGGAGCTGTTTTTT	CASSLEPGTGELFF
TRBV29-1	-	TRBJ1-2	once	TGCAGCGTTGACAGGGTCGATGGCTACACCTTC	CSVDRVDGYTF
TRBV28	-	TRBJ2-7	-	TGTGCCAGCTCGGGCGCAGGGCCGAGCTCCTACGAGCAGTACTTC	CASSGAGPSSYEQYF
TRBV2	TRBD1	TRBJ2-5	-	TGTGCCAGCAGTAAGGGACAGCGTCAAGAGACCCAGTACTTC	CASSKGQRQETQYF
TRBV18	-	TRBJ1-2	-	TGTGCCAGCTCACCGGCCCCGGGGCAGGGAGGCTACACCTTC	CASSPAPGQGGYTF
TRBV30	-	TRBJ2-2	-	TGTGCCTGGTCCGTGGGGAACACCGGGGAGCTGTTTTTT	CAWSVGNTGELFF
TRBV7-9	-	TRBJ2-6	-	TGTGCCAGCAGCTTAAGGGCTGGTAGCGCTGGGGCCAACGTCCTGACTTTC	CASSLRAGSAGANVLTF
TRBV2	-	TRBJ1-1	-	TGTGCCAGCAGTGAATTTGGGGGGGACGGCACTGAAGCTTTCTTT	CASSEFGGDGTEAFF
TRBV18	-	TRBJ1-2	once	TGTGCCAGCTCAAGTAATAACTATGGCTACACCTTC	CASSSNNYGYTF
TRBV7-2	-	TRBJ1-2	-	TGTGCCAGCAGCCCGCGGGGGGGAGACTATGGCTACACCTTC	CASSPRGGDYGYTF